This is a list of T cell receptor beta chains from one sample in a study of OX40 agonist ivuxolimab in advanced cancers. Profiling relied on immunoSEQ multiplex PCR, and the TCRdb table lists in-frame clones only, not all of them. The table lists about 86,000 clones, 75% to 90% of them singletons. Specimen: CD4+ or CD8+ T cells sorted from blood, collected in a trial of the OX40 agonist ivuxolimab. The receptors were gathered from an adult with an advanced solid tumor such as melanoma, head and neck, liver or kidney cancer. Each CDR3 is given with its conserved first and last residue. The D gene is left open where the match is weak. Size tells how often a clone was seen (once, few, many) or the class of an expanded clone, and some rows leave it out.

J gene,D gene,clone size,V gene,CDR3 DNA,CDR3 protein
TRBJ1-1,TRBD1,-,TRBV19,TGTGCCAGTAGTAACCGGGACAGGGGCGGGGATCAAGAAGCTTTCTTT,CASSNRDRGGDQEAFF
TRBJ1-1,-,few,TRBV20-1,TGCAGTGCTAGATGGGTCGAAGCTTTCTTT,CSARWVEAFF
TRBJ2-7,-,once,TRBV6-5,TGTGCCAGCAGTTACTCTCAAACGACTAGCTACGAGCAGTACTTC,CASSYSQTTSYEQYF
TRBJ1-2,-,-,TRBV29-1,TGCAGCGTGGGCGGGGGTGACCGTAGTGGCTACACCTTC,CSVGGGDRSGYTF
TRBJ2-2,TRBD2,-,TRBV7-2,TGTGCCAGCAGCCCCGACAGACTAGCGGCGAACACCGGGGAGCTGTTTTTT,CASSPDRLAANTGELFF
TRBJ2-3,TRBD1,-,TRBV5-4,TGTGCCAGCAGCCCCCAAGGGGGCGTTGGAGATACGCAGTATTTT,CASSPQGGVGDTQYF
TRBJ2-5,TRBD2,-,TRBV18,TGTGCCAGCTCTCTAGCGGGCCACCAAGAGACCCAGTACTTC,CASSLAGHQETQYF
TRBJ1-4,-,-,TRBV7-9,TGTGCCAGCAGCCGACCCGTTCCGGGGGCAGCGAGTGAAAAACTGTTTTTT,CASSRPVPGAASEKLFF
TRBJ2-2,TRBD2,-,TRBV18,TGTGCCAGCTCACCCTTAGAGCGGGAGGCGGACGGGGAGCTGTTTTTT,CASSPLEREADGELFF
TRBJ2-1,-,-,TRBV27,TGTGCCAGCCACGCCCCGGGACGGGGGAACAATGAGCAGTTCTTC,CASHAPGRGNNEQFF
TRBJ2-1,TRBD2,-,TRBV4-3,TGCGCCAGCAGCCAAGCCCATAGCGGGAGTGGCTACAATGAGCAGTTCTTC,CASSQAHSGSGYNEQFF
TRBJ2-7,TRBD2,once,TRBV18,TGTGCCAGCTCACCATCCAGCGGGAGAGGGTACGAGCAGTACTTC,CASSPSSGRGYEQYF
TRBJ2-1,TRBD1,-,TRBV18,TGTGCCAGCTCCCCCGGGACAGGGGTTAACGAGCAGTTCTTC,CASSPGTGVNEQFF
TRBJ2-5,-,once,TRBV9,TGTGCCAGCAGCGTGGGGGGGCAGTACCAAGAGACCCAGTACTTC,CASSVGGQYQETQYF
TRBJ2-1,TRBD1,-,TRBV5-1,TGCGCCAGCAGCTTGGCGTCAGGGGGTGGTAATGAGCAGTTCTTC,CASSLASGGGNEQFF
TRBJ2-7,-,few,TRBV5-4,TGTGCCAGCAGCTTGGGTTCGAGCGGGTCCAACTACGAGCAGTACTTC,CASSLGSSGSNYEQYF
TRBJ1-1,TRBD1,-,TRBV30,TGTGCCTGGAGTAAGGACAGGGGGACTGAAGCTTTCTTT,CAWSKDRGTEAFF
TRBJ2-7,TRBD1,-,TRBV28,TGTGCCAGCAGGGAACAGGGGACGCACTACGAGCAGTACTTC,CASREQGTHYEQYF
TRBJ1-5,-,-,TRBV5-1,TGCGCCAGCAGCCCCCTAGGGGGAAATCAGCCCCAGCATTTT,CASSPLGGNQPQHF
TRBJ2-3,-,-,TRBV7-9,TGTGCCAGCAGCTTAGATCAGTGGGGGGCCGTAGCAGATACGCAGTATTTT,CASSLDQWGAVADTQYF
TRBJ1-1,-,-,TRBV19,TGTGCCAGTAGTATAGCCCCGGCGGGAATCACTGAAGCTTTCTTT,CASSIAPAGITEAFF
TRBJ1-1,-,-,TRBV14,TGTGCCAGCAGTATGACAGACACTGAAGCTTTCTTT,CASSMTDTEAFF
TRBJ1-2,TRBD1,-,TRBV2,TGTGCCAGCAGTGGGCGCCGGGACAGCAAAAACTATGGCTACACCTTC,CASSGRRDSKNYGYTF
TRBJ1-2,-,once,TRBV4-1,TGCGCCAGCAGCGCGGCAGGGCGCTCAACAAACTATGGCTACACCTTC,CASSAAGRSTNYGYTF
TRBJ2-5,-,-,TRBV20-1,TGCAGTGCTTCCCAGGACCGAGGCCAGTACTTC,CSASQDRGQYF
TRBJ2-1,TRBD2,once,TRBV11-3,TGTGCCAGCAGCGGGTTAGCGGGGGGCTCCTACAATGAGCAGTTCTTC,CASSGLAGGSYNEQFF
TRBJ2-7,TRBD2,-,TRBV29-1,TGCAGCGTTGCCCCAGCGGAGGCGGGAGTGTATTACGAGCAGTACTTC,CSVAPAEAGVYYEQYF
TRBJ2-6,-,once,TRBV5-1,TGCGCCAGCAGCTTGGGGACACGAGGCTCTGGGGCCAACGTCCTGACTTTC,CASSLGTRGSGANVLTF
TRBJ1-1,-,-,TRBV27,TGTGCCAGCAGTTTATTGCCCACAGCCCTCGAAGCTTTCTTT,CASSLLPTALEAFF
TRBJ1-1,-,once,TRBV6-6,TGTGCCAGCAGTTACCCCCAGGTTTTAAGAGCTTTCTTT,CASSYPQVLRAFF
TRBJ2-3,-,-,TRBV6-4,TGTGCCAGCAGTGAATATGGGGGGGCGATGGGCACAGATACGCAGTATTTT,CASSEYGGAMGTDTQYF
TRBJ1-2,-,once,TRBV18,TGTGCCAGCTCACTTACAACAGGGAACTATGGCTACACCTTC,CASSLTTGNYGYTF
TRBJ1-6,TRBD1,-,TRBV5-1,TGCGCCAGCAGGGACCAAGGGACAGGGGGATCACCCCTCCACTTT,CASRDQGTGGSPLHF
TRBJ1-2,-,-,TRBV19,TGTGCCAGTACATCACCTTGGCAGGCTAACTATGGCTACACCTTC,CASTSPWQANYGYTF
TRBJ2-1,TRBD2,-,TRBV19,TGTGCCAGTAGTATAAGACTAGCGGGACGGCCAGACTACAATGAGCAGTTCTTC,CASSIRLAGRPDYNEQFF
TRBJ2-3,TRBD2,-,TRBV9,TGTGCCAGCAGCTTCCGACTAGCGTTGGGAAGCACAGATACGCAGTATTTT,CASSFRLALGSTDTQYF
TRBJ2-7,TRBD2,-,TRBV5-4,TGTGCCAGCACCGCCGGGACTAGCGGTCTATCGAGGGACTTC,CASTAGTSGLSRDF
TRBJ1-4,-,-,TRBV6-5,TGTGCCAGCAGTGCGAGATTCGTCGGTGAAAAACTGTTTTTT,CASSARFVGEKLFF
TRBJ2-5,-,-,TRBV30,TGTGCCTGGTCCGATTTCGAGACCCAGTACTTC,CAWSDFETQYF
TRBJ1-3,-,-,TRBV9,TGTGCCAGCAGCGTAGGATGGGGAAACACCATATATTTT,CASSVGWGNTIYF
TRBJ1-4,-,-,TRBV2,TGTGCCAGCAGTGAAGGTAGCGGTGAAAAACTGTTTTTT,CASSEGSGEKLFF
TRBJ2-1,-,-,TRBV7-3,TGTGCCAGCAGCGTCGCTGGCGTGGGGGTCGATGAGCAGTTCTTC,CASSVAGVGVDEQFF
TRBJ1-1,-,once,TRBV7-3,TGTGCCAGCAGCTTAGGGCGGAACACTGAAGCTTTCTTT,CASSLGRNTEAFF
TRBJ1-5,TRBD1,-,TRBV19,TGTGCCAGTAGTTCCTTCACAGGGGGTGATCAGCCCCAGCATTTT,CASSSFTGGDQPQHF
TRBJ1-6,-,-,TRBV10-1,TGCGCCAGCAGCTCCGATGGCCGGGCACCCCTCCACTTT,CASSSDGRAPLHF
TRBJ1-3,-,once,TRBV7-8,TGTGCCAGCAGCCGGGAAGGGCGAGGAAACACCATATATTTT,CASSREGRGNTIYF
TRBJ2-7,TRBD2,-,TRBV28,TGTGCCAGCAGTGTGACTAGCTCGGGCGAGCAGTACTTC,CASSVTSSGEQYF
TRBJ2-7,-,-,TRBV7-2,TGTGCCAGCAGTGTTTGGATCCCGAGGACAGTCATTAAAAGGGACGAGCAGTACTTC,CASSVWIPRTVIKRDEQYF
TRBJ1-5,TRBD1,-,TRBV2,TGTGCCAGCAGTCGGGGACAGGGAGGACAGCCCCAGCATTTT,CASSRGQGGQPQHF
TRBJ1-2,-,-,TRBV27,TGTGCCAGCAGTTTTAGACCGGGACCCCGGGGCTACACCTTC,CASSFRPGPRGYTF
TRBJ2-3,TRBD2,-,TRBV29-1,TGCAGCGTTGAAGTTGCGGGGGGTACGCAGTATTTT,CSVEVAGGTQYF
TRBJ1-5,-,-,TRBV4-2,TGTGCCAGCAGCCAAGAATTAACTCAAGGCAATCAGCCCCAGCATTTT,CASSQELTQGNQPQHF
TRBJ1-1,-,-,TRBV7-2,TGTGCCAGCAGCCAAACCTCCAGCTCTAGGGCAGGGAACACTGAAGCTTTCTTT,CASSQTSSSRAGNTEAFF
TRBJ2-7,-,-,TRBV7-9,TGTGCCAGCACTAACTCCGCACAGGGATCGAACGAGCAGTACTTC,CASTNSAQGSNEQYF
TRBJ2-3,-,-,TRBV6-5,TGTGCCAGCAGTTACTCGATTCGGGGTACAGATACGCAGTATTTT,CASSYSIRGTDTQYF
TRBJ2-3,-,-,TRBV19,TGTGCCAGTAGTCCCTCCCACGGAACTAGCACAGATACGCAGTATTTT,CASSPSHGTSTDTQYF
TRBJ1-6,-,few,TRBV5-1,TGCGCCAGCAGCCCCGGGTTGGAGTCACCCCTCCACTTT,CASSPGLESPLHF